Listed here is a single T cell receptor (beta chain). In the original processing: Amplification of reference gene primers provided the estimated nucleated cell counts. TCRdb's table, derived via immunoSEQ multiplex PCR, lists solely in-frame clones and lacks some. V, J and clone size are those of that table, while D and trimming were read from the DNA. The top ten clones hold approximately 17% of a sample with 61,000 or so clones, 88% of them seen once. This sample was taken from a study of blood T cell repertoires in COVID-19. Study in general: Donors in the United States, Italy and Spain gave samples during acute or convalescent COVID-19. T cells, B-cell-depleted T cells, or PBMCs provided the cDNA or gDNA that served as material.

Germline lookup yields CDR1 MRHNA and CDR2 SNTAGT. The CDR3 loop spans 14 amino acids. The ends lost 4 bases at V and 7 bases at J; junction bases unmatched: 7. The clonotype comes from a woman of 80 years or more with active COVID-19. The sequencing input was peripheral blood. The V gene is TRBV6-4, the J gene TRBJ1-5; 7 nucleotides agree with TRBD1. The DNA for the CDR3 is TGTGCCAGCAGTGTGGAAGGGGGCGAACAGCCCCAGCATTTT. As protein: CASSVEGGEQPQHF.